This T cell receptor beta chain was captured in a study of cytomegalovirus exposure and HLA in healthy donors. CDR1 MNHNS and CDR2 SASEGT come from the germline V gene. V gave up 7 bases and J gave up 4 bases, with 16 bases separating them. The CDR3 runs to 14 residues. Whole-study results and caveats: Later analysis showed TCR association rates varying by HLA locus, highest for DRB1 and lowest for HLA-C. The study designated about 160 TCR beta chains cytomegalovirus-associated.

Details on this clone: What it recognizes is unknown.

Researchers ran the PCR with 60 Vbeta and 13 Jbeta primers. Assay: immunoSEQ multiplex PCR; the TCRdb copy retains only in-frame clones and omits some. This table has 110,000 to 150,000 clones, around three quarters appearing once. The sample consisted of PBMCs. The TCR sequence derives from a woman in her sixties or seventies in good health and CMV-seropositive. The rearrangement joins TRBV6-1 to TRBJ1-1, with D perhaps matching TRBD1 (6 bases). Written as DNA, the CDR3 is TGTGCCAGCAACCCACAGGGTTCTATCACTGAAGCTTTCTTT. Translated, it gives CASNPQGSITEAFF.